These 8 T cell receptor beta chains originate from one sample sequenced in a study of siplizumab effects on memory and regulatory T cells. Clones were sequenced by immunoSEQ multiplex PCR, and TCRdb holds only the in-frame ones, with some missing. Among approximately 65,000 clones listed, roughly 78% were seen once. Sequenced input: memory CD4+ T cells sorted from blood. These receptors came from a human donor in good health.

The chain recombines TRBV6-5 with TRBJ1-3; 10 bases agree with TRBD1. Germline values: CDR1 MNHEY, CDR2 SVGAGI. This CDR3 has 15 residues. The V segment lost 7 bases and the J segment 2 bases; nucleotides outside the gene matches: 5. The DNA of the CDR3 is TGTGCCAGCACGACAGGGGGCACCCCTGGAAACACCATATATTTT. Encoded protein: CASTTGGTPGNTIYF.

The rearrangement uses TRBV15 and TRBJ1-2, with D perhaps matching TRBD1 (6 bases). Trimming cost V 2 bases and J 8 bases, with 12 bases left between them. Germline CDR1 reads LNHNV; CDR2 reads YYDKDF (reference sequence). The CDR3 length is 13 residues. CDR3: CATSRTTGNGYTF. CDR3 DNA: TGTGCCACCAGCAGAACTACAGGGAACGGCTACACCTTC.

CDR3 region: CASSLETTTNGHGYTF. The CDR3 bases are TGTGCCAGCAGCTTAGAAACGACGACAAACGGACATGGCTACACCTTC. The V gene is TRBV7-2, the J gene TRBJ1-2; no clear D. The CDR3 covers 16 residues. Germline CDR1 is SGHTA and CDR2 is FQGNSA. Trimming stripped 1 base from V and 6 bases from J, with 18 bases between.

The V and J genes are TRBV10-3 and TRBJ2-3, with TRBD2 matching 12 bases. Germline V lookup: CDR1 ENHRY, CDR2 SYGVKD. The CDR3 is 14 amino acids. The J segment lost 3 bases and the V segment lost 6 bases, leaving 1 base of the junction unmatched. The CDR3 DNA reads as TGTGCCATCAGAGGACTAGCGGGGACAGATACGCAGTATTTT. It encodes CAIRGLAGTDTQYF.

The gene calls are TRBV5-6 and TRBJ2-2; 7 bases are a match to TRBD2. Unmatched junction bases numbered 5, after V lost 5 bases and J lost 1 base. In germline, CDR1 is SGHDT, CDR2 YYEEEE. This CDR3 is 15 amino acids long. This chain's CDR3 is CASRRGLLNTGELFF. Written as DNA, the CDR3 is TGTGCCAGCAGGCGGGGACTATTGAACACCGGGGAGCTGTTTTTT.

The chain employs TRBV5-1 and TRBJ1-2; possible D gene TRBD1, 5 bases. The V gene's germline CDR1 is SGHRS and CDR2 YFSETQ. The V end was cut by 7 bases, the J end by 8 bases, with 12 bases between. The CDR3 covers 11 residues. The CDR3 coding sequence is TGCGCCAGCCGGTTTCGGGACGGCTACACCTTC. It codes for CASRFRDGYTF.

For this clone: Other nucleotide sequences in the sample specify the same CDR3. The chain carries TRBV19 and TRBJ1-2, with 8 positions matching TRBD1. J lost 2 bases, V lost 3 bases, and 5 bases had no gene match. CDR3 length: 15 amino acids. Looked up from germline, CDR1 is LNHDA and CDR2 is SQIVND (reference sequence). CDR3 amino acids: CASSISPGGNYGYTF. In DNA form, the CDR3 reads TGTGCCAGTAGTATCTCTCCAGGGGGCAACTATGGCTACACCTTC.

The chain has TRBV30 and TRBJ1-2; no reliable D call. The length of the CDR3 is 13 residues. V was cut by 4 bases and J by 6 bases, with 15 bases left in between. CDR1 GTSNPN and CDR2 SVGIG come from the germline V gene (reference sequence). In DNA, the CDR3 is TGTGCCTGGAAATATCAAAACACGGATGGCTACACCTTC. Its translation is CAWKYQNTDGYTF.